A selection of T cell receptor beta chains follows, all from one sample in a study of CD8+ T cells in alopecia areata. Repertoires were generated with immunoSEQ multiplex PCR, while TCRdb's copy carries only in-frame clones and drops some. The sample shows some 120,000 clones, roughly 54% of them seen only once. The sequences come from CD4+ T cells sorted from blood, collected at week 0. The receptor source for this set is a human donor with alopecia areata. CDR3s include the opening cysteine and the closing phenylalanine or tryptophan. The order of the fields is V gene, clone size, D gene, J gene, CDR3 protein, CDR3 DNA. D genes are given only for firm matches. Rows may omit the clone size; those that give it use once, few, many or a size class.

v_gene: TRBV11-1; abundance: -; d_gene: TRBD1; j_gene: TRBJ2-7; CDR3aa: CASSYQTGGAYEQYF; CDR3nt: TGTGCCAGCAGCTACCAAACAGGGGGCGCGTACGAGCAGTACTTC
v_gene: TRBV2; abundance: -; d_gene: -; j_gene: TRBJ1-1; CDR3aa: CASSAWTVRNTEAFF; CDR3nt: TGTGCCAGCAGTGCCTGGACCGTCAGGAACACTGAAGCTTTCTTT
v_gene: TRBV18; abundance: few; d_gene: -; j_gene: TRBJ2-2; CDR3aa: CASSPSPHTGELFF; CDR3nt: TGTGCCAGCTCACCATCGCCCCACACCGGGGAGCTGTTTTTT
v_gene: TRBV6-5; abundance: -; d_gene: -; j_gene: TRBJ1-2; CDR3aa: CASSSSQGVRNGYTF; CDR3nt: TGTGCCAGCAGTTCGTCCCAGGGTGTTAGAAATGGCTACACCTTC
v_gene: TRBV29-1; abundance: -; d_gene: -; j_gene: TRBJ2-5; CDR3aa: CSVGGRETQYF; CDR3nt: TGCAGCGTTGGAGGCCGAGAGACCCAGTACTTC
v_gene: TRBV19; abundance: once; d_gene: TRBD2; j_gene: TRBJ2-1; CDR3aa: CASSRDGLAVNEQFF; CDR3nt: TGTGCCAGTAGTAGAGATGGACTAGCGGTTAATGAGCAGTTCTTC
v_gene: TRBV27; abundance: -; d_gene: -; j_gene: TRBJ2-7; CDR3aa: CASSKSGKPYEQYF; CDR3nt: TGTGCCAGCAGTAAAAGCGGAAAGCCCTACGAGCAGTACTTC
v_gene: TRBV10-3; abundance: -; d_gene: TRBD1; j_gene: TRBJ2-7; CDR3aa: CAAGQGSSYEQYF; CDR3nt: TGTGCCGCAGGACAGGGAAGCTCCTACGAGCAGTACTTC
v_gene: TRBV7-2; abundance: few; d_gene: -; j_gene: TRBJ2-5; CDR3aa: CASSIDYAGTQYF; CDR3nt: TGTGCCAGCAGCATCGACTACGCCGGGACCCAGTACTTC
v_gene: TRBV4-3; abundance: few; d_gene: TRBD2; j_gene: TRBJ2-1; CDR3aa: CASSSQTSGHEQFF; CDR3nt: TGCGCCAGCAGCTCCCAGACTAGCGGCCATGAGCAGTTCTTC